This T cell receptor beta chain originates from a study of blood T cell repertoires in COVID-19. V was pared by 2 bases and J by 2 bases, with 11 bases between. Germline loops: CDR1 MNHEY, CDR2 SVGAGI. The CDR3 loop spans 15 amino acids. How the authors handled the data: The assay estimated nucleated cells by amplifying reference gene primers. Clones were read by immunoSEQ multiplex PCR, and TCRdb kept only the in-frame ones, dropping some. V and J calls and clone size are copied from that table; D and trimming were computed from the DNA. The sample lists roughly 15,000 clones; around 83% were seen once.

Sequenced sample: peripheral blood. The receptor's source is a man aged 45-65 years with active COVID-19. The chain combines TRBV6-5 with TRBJ2-3, with a weak D call TRBD2 (6 bases). CDR3 DNA: TGTGCCAGCAGTTACGGGGGGACCGACACAGATACGCAGTATTTT. Residues: CASSYGGTDTDTQYF.